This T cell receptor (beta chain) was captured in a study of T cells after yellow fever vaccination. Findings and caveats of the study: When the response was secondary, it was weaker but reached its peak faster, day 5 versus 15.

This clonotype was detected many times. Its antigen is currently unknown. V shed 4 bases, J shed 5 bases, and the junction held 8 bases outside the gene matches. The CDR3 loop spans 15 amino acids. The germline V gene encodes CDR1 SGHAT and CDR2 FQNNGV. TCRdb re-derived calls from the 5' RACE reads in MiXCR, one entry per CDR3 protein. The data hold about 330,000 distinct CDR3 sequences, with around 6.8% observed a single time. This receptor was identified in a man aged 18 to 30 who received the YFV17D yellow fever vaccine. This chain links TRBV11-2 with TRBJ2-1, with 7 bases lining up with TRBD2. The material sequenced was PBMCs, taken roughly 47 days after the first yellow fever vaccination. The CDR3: CASSSPVRGNNEQFF. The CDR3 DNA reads TGTGCCAGCAGCTCCCCGGTGCGGGGGAACAATGAGCAGTTCTTC.